One sample yielded the 5 T cell receptor beta chains listed below, sequenced in a study of Tregs in tolerant kidney transplant recipients. Method: immunoSEQ multiplex PCR; TCRdb's copy keeps in-frame clones and lacks some. Seen in this sample are about 48,000 clones; the ten most common clones hold around 0.8%. The sample was CD4+ T cells from blood, taken before the transplant. Receptor source: a human donor who received a combined kidney and bone marrow transplant.

Note on this clone: The read halts 3 residues ahead of the CDR3 end, with the missing end drawn from the germline J gene. V usage is TRBV30 and J usage is TRBJ1-1; D is undetermined. Trimming left V 3 bases short and J 2 bases short, with 4 bases between. The germline V gene has CDR1 GTSNPN and CDR2 SVGIG (reference sequence). The CDR3 spans 11 residues. The CDR3 region is CAWSLNTEAFF. Partial CDR3 DNA: TGTGCCTGGAGCCTTAACACTGAA.

In the case of this clone: Read sequence stops 3 residues before the CDR3 end, and the germline J gene provides the missing end. This rearrangement joins TRBV5-1 to TRBJ1-4, with D possibly being TRBD1 (5 bases). V lost 0 bases and J 5 bases, leaving 5 bases between the germline ends. Germline values: CDR1 SGHRS, CDR2 YFSETQ. CDR3 size: 13 residues. The sequenced part of the CDR3 DNA is TGCGCCAGCAGCTTGGGACAGAATGAAAAA. It encodes CASSLGQNEK. The full CDR3 is CASSLGQNEKLFF.

As for this clone: The CDR3 end is not reached by the read, which stops 3 residues before it; the germline J gene fills it in. This chain uses TRBV20-1 with TRBJ1-4; the match to TRBD1 covers 7 bases. This CDR3 spans 14 amino acids. Germline CDR1 is DFQATT and CDR2 is SNEGSKA (reference sequence). V gave up 6 bases and J gave up 4 bases; unmatched junction bases: 8. This CDR3 is CSAIPGGLNEKLFF. The covered CDR3 bases are TGCAGTGCCATACCAGGGGGGCTTAATGAAAAA.

Concerning this clone itself: The observed sequence ends 3 residues before the CDR3 terminus, with the missing tail filled in from the germline J gene. This rearrangement joins TRBV6-2 or TRBV6-3 to TRBJ2-7; 8 bases map to TRBD2. Per the germline V gene, CDR1 is MNHEY and CDR2 is SVGEGT. This CDR3 is built from 14 residues. The junction had 6 bases not matched to a gene; V was cut back by 8 bases and J by 0 bases. The CDR3 sequence: CASVAGGPSYEQYF. Incomplete CDR3 DNA: TGTGCCAGCGTGGCGGGGGGACCCTCCTACGAG.

Worth noting for this clone: The read is 3 residues too short to cover the CDR3 end, so that end is filled in from the germline J gene. The V call is TRBV7-3, the J call TRBJ2-1; possibly TRBD2 for D (6 bases). Between the trimmed V and J ends, which lost 3 bases and 2 bases, there was a span of 14 bases. Germline values: CDR1 SGHTA, CDR2 FQGTGA. The CDR3 contains 16 residues. The DNA read from the CDR3 is TGTGCCAGCAGCTTCACCGGGACTGCAGCCTACAATGAG. This codes for CASSFTGTAAYNE. From start to end, the CDR3 is CASSFTGTAAYNEQFF.